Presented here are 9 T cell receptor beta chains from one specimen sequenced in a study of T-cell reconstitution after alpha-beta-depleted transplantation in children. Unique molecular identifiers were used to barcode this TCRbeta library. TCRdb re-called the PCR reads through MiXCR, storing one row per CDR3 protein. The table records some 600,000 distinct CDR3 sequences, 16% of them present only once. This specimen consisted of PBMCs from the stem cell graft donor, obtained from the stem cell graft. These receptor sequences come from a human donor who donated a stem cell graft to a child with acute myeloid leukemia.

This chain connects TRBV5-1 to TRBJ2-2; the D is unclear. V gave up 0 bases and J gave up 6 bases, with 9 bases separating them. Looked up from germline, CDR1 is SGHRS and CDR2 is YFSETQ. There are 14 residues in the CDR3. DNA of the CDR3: TGCGCCAGCAGCTTGGTCGTAGGGCCCGGGGAGCTGTTTTTT. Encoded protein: CASSLVVGPGELFF.

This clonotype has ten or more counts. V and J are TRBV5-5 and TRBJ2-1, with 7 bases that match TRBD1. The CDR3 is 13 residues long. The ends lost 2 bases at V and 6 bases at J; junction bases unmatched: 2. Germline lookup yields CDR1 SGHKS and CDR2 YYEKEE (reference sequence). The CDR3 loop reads CASSFDRVNEQFF. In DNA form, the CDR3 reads TGTGCCAGCAGCTTCGACAGGGTCAATGAGCAGTTCTTC.

In DNA form, the CDR3 reads TGTGCCATCTGTCCCCGTTGGGGGGCCGGCGGGAACATTGGTGAGCAGTTCTTC. Its protein product is CAICPRWGAGGNIGEQFF. This rearrangement joins TRBV12-3 or TRBV12-4 to TRBJ2-1; D tentatively reads TRBD1 or TRBD2 (6 bases each). The V gene lost 10 bases and the J gene lost 9 bases, with 34 bases spanning the gap. CDR3 length: 18 residues.

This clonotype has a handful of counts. The chain's CDR3 is CATKGTGGRNTIYF. DNA for the CDR3: TGTGCCACCAAAGGTACAGGGGGACGAAACACCATATATTTT. The chain joins TRBV6-1 to TRBJ1-3, with TRBD1 identical over 8 bases. Per germline, CDR1 MNHNS and CDR2 SASEGT. The CDR3 extends over 14 amino acids. J gave up 5 bases and V 10 bases, and 10 bases lay outside the gene matches.

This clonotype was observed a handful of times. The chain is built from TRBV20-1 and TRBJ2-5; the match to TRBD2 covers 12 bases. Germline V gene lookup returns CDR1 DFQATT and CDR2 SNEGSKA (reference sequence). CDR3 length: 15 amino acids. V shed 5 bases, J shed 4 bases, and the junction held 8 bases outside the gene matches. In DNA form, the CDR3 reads TGCAGTGCTTTCGGACTAGCGGGGTTGGGAGAGACCCAGTACTTC. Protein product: CSAFGLAGLGETQYF.

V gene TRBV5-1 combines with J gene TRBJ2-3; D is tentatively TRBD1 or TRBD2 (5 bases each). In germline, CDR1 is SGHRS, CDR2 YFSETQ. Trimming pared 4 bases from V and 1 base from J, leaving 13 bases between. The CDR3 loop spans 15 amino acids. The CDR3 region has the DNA TGCGCCAGCAGCCCCCGGGGCACCCGCACAGATACGCAGTATTTT. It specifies CASSPRGTRTDTQYF.

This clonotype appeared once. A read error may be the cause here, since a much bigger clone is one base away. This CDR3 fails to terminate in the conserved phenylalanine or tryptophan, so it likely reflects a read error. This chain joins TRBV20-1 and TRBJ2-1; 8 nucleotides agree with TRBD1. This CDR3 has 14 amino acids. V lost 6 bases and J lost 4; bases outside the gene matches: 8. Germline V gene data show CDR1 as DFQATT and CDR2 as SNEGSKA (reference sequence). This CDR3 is CSAPTGTGYNEQFL. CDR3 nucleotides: TGCAGTGCCCCTACAGGGACAGGTTACAATGAGCAGTTCTTG.

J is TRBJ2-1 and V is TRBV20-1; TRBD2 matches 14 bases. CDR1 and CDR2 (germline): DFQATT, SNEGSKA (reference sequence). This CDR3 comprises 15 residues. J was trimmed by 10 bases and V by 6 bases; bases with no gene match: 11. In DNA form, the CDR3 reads TGCAGTGCCACGAAGACTAGCGGGGGGGCCGGAGAGCAGTTCTTC. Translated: CSATKTSGGAGEQFF.

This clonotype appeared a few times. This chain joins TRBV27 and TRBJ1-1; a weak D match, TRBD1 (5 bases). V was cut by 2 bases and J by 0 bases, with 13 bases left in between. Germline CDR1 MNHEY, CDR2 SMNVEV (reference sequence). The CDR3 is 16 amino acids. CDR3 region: CASSLAGGTMNTEAFF. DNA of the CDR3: TGTGCCAGCAGTTTAGCGGGGGGAACCATGAACACTGAAGCTTTCTTT.